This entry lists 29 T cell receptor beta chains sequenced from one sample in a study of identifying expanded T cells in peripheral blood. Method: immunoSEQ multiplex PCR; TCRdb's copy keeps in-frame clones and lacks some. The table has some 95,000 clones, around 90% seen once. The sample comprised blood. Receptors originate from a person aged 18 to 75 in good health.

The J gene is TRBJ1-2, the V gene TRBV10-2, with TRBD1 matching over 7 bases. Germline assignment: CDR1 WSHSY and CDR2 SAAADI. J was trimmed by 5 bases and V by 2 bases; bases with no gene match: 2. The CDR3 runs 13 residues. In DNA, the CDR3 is TGCGCCAGCAGTGAGGGACAGGTGTATGGCTACACCTTC. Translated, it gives CASSEGQVYGYTF.

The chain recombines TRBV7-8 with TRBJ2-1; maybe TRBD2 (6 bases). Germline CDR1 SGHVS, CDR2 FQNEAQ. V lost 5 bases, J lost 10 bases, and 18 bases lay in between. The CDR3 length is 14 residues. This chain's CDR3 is CASSMDMEGWEQFF. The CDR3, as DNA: TGTGCCAGCAGCATGGACATGGAGGGGTGGGAGCAGTTCTTC.

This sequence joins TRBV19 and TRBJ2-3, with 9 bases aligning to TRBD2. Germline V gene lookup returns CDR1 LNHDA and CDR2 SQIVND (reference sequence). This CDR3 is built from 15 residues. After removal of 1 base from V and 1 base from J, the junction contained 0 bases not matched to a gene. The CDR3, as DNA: TGTGCCAGTAGTATAGGGACTAGCGGCACAGATACGCAGTATTTT. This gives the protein CASSIGTSGTDTQYF.

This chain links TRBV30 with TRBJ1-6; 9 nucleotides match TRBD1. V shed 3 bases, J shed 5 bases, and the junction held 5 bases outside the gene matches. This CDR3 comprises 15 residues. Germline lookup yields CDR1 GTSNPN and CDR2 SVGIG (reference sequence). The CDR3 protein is CAWREGDRDNSPLHF. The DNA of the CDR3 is TGTGCCTGGAGGGAGGGGGACAGGGATAATTCACCCCTCCACTTT.

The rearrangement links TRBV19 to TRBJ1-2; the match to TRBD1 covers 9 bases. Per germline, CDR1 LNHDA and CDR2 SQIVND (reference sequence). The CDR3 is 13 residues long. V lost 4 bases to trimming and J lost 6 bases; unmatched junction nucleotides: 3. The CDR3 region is CASSTTGGDGYTF. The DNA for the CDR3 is TGTGCCAGTAGTACCACAGGGGGCGATGGCTACACCTTC.

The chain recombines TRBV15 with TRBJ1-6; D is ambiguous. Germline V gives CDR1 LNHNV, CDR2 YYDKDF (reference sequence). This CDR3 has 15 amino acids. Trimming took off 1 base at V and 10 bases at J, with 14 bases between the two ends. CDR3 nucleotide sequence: TGTGCCACCAGCAGAGGTATTGAAGGTTGGTCACCCCTCCACTTT. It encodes CATSRGIEGWSPLHF.

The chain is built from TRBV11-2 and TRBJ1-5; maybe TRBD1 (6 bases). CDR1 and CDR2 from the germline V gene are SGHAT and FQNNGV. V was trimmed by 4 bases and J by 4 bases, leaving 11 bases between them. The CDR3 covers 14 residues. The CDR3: CASSWGQGNQPQHF. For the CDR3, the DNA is TGTGCCAGCAGCTGGGGGCAGGGTAATCAGCCCCAGCATTTT.

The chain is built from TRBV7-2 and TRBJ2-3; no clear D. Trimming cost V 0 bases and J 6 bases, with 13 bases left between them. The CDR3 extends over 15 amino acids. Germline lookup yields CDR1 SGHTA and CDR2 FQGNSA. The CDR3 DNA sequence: TGTGCCAGCAGCTTAGCGGGATCACACTCGGATACGCAGTATTTT. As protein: CASSLAGSHSDTQYF.

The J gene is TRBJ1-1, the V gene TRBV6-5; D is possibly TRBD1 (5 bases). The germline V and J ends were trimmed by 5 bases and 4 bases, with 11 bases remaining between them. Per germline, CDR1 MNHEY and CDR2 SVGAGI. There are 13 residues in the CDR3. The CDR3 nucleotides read TGTGCCAGCAGTCCTCGGGGGGGCACTGAAGCTTTCTTT. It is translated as CASSPRGGTEAFF.

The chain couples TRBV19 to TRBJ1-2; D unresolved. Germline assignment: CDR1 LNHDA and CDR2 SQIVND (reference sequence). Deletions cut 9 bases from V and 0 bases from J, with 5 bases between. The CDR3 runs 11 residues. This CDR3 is CASRTNYGYTF. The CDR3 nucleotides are TGTGCCAGCCGGACTAACTATGGCTACACCTTC.

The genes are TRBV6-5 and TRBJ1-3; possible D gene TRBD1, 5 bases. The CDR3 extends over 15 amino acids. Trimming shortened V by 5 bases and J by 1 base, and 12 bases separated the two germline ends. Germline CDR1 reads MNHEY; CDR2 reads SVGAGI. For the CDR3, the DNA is TGTGCCAGCAGTCTTACGGGACGATCTGGAAACACCATATATTTT. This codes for CASSLTGRSGNTIYF.

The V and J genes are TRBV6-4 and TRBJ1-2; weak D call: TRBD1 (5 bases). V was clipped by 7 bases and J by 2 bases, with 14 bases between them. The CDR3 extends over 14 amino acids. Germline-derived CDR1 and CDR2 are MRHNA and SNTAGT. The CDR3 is CASTPQVRNYGYTF. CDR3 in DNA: TGTGCCAGCACTCCACAGGTTCGCAACTATGGCTACACCTTC.

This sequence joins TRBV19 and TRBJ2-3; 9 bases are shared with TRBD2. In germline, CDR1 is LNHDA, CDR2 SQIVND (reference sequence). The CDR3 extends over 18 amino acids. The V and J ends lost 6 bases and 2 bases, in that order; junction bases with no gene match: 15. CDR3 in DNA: TGTGCCAGTAGGCCCCATAGAAGGCGGGGGGGGACCACAGATACGCAGTATTTT. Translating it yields CASRPHRRRGGTTDTQYF. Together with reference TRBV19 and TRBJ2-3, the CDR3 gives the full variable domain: DGGITQSPKYLFRKEGQNVTLSCEQNLNHDAMYWYRQDPGQGLRLIYYSQIVNDFQKGDIAEGYSVSREKKESFPLTVTSAQKNPTAFYLCASRPHRRRGGTTDTQYFGPGTRLTVL.

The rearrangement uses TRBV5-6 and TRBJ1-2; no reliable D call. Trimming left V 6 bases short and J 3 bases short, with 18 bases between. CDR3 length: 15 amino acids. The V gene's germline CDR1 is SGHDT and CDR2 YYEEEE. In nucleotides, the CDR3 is TGTGCCAGCAAGTTGGCGGACGGGAACTACTATGGCTACACCTTC. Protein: CASKLADGNYYGYTF.

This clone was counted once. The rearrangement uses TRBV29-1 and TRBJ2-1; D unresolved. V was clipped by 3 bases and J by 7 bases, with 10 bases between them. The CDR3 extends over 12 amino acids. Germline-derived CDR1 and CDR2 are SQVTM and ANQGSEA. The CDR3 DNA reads TGCAGCGTTGATCTCCTTTCGAATGAGCAGTTCTTC. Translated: CSVDLLSNEQFF.

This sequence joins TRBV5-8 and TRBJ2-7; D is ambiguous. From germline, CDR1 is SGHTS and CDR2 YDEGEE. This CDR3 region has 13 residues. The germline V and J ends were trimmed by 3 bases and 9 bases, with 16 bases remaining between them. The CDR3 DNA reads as TGTGCCAGCAGCTCGGGCCCGGGTGTGGGGCAGTACTTC. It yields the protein CASSSGPGVGQYF.

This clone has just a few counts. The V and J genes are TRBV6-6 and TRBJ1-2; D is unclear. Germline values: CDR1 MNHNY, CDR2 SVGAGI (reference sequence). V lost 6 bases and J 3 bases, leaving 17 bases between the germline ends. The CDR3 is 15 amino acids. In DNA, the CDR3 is TGTGCCAGCAGCCCCCGGGCGAGGACGGACTATGGCTACACCTTC. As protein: CASSPRARTDYGYTF.

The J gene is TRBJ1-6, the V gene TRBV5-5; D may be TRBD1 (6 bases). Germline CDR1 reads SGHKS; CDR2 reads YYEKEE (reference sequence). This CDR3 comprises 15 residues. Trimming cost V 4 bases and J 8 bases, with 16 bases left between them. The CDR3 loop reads CASSLPRGFDSPLHF. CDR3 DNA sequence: TGTGCCAGCAGCCTCCCCAGGGGATTCGATTCACCCCTCCACTTT.

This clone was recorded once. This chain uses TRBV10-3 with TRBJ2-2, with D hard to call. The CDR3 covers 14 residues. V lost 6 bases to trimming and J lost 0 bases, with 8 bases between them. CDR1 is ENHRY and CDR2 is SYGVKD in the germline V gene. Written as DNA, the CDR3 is TGTGCCATCAGGGGCAGTACGAACACCGGGGAGCTGTTTTTT. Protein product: CAIRGSTNTGELFF.

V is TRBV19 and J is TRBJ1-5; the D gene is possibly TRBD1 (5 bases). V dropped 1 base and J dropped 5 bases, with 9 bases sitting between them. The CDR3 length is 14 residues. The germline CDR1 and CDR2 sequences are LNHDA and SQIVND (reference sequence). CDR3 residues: CASSIVRDDQPQHF. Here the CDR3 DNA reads TGTGCCAGTAGTATAGTCAGGGACGATCAGCCCCAGCATTTT.

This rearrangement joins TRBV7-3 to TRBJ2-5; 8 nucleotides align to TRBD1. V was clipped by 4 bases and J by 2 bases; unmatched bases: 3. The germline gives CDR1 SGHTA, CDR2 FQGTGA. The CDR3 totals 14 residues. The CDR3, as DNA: TGTGCCAGCAGCTCAACAGGGGGACAAGAGACCCAGTACTTC. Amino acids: CASSSTGGQETQYF.

The CDR3 region is CSAWTGRISNQPQHF. Written as DNA, the CDR3 is TGCAGCGCGTGGACAGGACGAATTAGCAATCAGCCCCAGCATTTT. The rearrangement uses TRBV29-1 and TRBJ1-5, with 7 bases that match TRBD1. After removal of 7 bases from V and 0 bases from J, the junction contained 9 bases not matched to a gene. This CDR3 has 15 residues. Germline V gene lookup returns CDR1 SQVTM and CDR2 ANQGSEA.

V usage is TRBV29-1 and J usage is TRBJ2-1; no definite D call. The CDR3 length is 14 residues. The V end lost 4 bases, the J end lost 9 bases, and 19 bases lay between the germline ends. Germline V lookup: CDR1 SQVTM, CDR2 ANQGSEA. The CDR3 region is CSVVRKNYGREQFF. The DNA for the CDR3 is TGCAGCGTTGTTCGGAAAAACTACGGGCGTGAGCAGTTCTTC.

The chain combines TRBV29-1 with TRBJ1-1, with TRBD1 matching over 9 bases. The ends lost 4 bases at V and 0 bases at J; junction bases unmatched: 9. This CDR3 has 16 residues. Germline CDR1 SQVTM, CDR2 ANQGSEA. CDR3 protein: CSVVRDRALVNTEAFF. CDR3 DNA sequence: TGCAGCGTTGTCCGGGACAGGGCTCTCGTGAACACTGAAGCTTTCTTT.

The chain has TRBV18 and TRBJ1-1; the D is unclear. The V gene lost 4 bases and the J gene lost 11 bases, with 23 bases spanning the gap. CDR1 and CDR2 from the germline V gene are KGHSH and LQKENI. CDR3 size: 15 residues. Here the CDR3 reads CASSLQTTLDRRAFF. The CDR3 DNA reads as TGTGCCAGCTCACTTCAGACGACCCTAGACCGACGGGCTTTCTTT. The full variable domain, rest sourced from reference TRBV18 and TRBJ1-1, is NAGVMQNPRHLVRRRGQEARLRCSPMKGHSHVYWYRQLPEEGLKFMVYLQKENIIDESGMPKERFSAEFPKEGPSILRIQQVVRGDSAAYFCASSLQTTLDRRAFFGQGTRLTVV.

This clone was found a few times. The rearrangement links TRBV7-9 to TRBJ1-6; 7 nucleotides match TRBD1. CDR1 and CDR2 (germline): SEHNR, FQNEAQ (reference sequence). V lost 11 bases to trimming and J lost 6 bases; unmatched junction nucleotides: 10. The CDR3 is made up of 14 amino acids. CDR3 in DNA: TGTGCCGCAGGGGGGGGGAGTGGTAATTCACCCCTCCACTTT. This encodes CAAGGGSGNSPLHF.

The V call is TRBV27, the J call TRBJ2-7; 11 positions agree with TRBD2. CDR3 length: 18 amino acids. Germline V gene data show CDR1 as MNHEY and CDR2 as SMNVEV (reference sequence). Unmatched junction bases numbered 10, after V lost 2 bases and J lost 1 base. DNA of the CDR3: TGTGCCAGCAGTTTAAAGCCCCCTCCTAGCGGGAGGTCCTACGAGCAGTACTTC. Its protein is CASSLKPPPSGRSYEQYF.

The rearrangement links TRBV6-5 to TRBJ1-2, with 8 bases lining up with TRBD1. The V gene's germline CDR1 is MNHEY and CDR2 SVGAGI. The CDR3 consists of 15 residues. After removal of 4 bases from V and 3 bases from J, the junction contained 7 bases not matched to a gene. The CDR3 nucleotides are TGTGCCAGCAGTTCCCATGGGACAGGACACTATGGCTACACCTTC. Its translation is CASSSHGTGHYGYTF.

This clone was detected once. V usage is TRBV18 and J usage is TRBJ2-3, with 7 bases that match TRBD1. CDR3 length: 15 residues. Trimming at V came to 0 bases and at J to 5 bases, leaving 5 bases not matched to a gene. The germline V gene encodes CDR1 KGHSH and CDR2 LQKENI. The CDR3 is CASSPPDRAVDTQYF. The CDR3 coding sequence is TGTGCCAGCTCACCACCCGACAGGGCGGTAGATACGCAGTATTTT.